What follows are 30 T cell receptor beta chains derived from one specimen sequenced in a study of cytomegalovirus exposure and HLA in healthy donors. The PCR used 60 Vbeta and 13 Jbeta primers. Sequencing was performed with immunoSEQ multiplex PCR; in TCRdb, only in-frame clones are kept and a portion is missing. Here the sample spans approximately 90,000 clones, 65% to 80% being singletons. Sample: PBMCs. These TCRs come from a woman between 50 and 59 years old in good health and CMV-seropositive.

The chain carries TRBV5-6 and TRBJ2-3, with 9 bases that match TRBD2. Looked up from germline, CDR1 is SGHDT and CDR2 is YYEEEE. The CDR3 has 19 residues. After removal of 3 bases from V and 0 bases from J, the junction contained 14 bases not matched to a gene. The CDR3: CASSSPLAGSSLSTDTQYF. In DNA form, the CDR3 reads TGTGCCAGCAGCTCCCCTCTAGCGGGAAGTTCCCTAAGCACAGATACGCAGTATTTT.

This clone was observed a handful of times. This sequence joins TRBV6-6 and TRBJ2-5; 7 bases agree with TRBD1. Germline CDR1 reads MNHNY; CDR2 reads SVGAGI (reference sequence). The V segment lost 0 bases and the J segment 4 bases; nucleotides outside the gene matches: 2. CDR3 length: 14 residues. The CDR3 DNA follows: TGTGCCAGCAGTTACTCTACAGGGGTAGAGACCCAGTACTTC. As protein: CASSYSTGVETQYF.

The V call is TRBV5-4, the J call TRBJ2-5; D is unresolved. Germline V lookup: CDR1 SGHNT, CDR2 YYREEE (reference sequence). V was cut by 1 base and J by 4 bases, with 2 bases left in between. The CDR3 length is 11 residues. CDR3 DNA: TGTGCCAGCAGCTTGCTAGAGACCCAGTACTTC. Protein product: CASSLLETQYF.

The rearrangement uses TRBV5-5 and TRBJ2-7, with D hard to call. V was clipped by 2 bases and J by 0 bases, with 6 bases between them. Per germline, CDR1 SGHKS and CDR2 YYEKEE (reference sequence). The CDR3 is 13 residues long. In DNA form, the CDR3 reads TGTGCCAGCAGCTTTGTTAGCTCCTACGAGCAGTACTTC. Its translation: CASSFVSSYEQYF. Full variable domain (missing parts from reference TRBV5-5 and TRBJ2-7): DAGVTQSPTHLIKTRGQQVTLRCSPISGHKSVSWYQQVLGQGPQFIFQYYEKEERGRGNFPDRFSARQFPNYSSELNVNALLLGDSALYLCASSFVSSYEQYFGPGTRLTVT.

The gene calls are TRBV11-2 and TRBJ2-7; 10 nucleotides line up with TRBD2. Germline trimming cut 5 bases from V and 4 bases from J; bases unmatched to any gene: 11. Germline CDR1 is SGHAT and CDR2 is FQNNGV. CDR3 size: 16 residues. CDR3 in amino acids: CASSPNWGLATYEQYF. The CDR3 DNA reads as TGTGCCAGCAGCCCCAATTGGGGACTAGCGACTTACGAGCAGTACTTC. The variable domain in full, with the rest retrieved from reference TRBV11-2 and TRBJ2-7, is EAGVAQSPRYKIIEKRQSVAFWCNPISGHATLYWYQQILGQGPKLLIQFQNNGVVDDSQLPKDRFSAERLKGVDSTLKIQPAKLEDSAVYLCASSPNWGLATYEQYFGPGTRLTVT.

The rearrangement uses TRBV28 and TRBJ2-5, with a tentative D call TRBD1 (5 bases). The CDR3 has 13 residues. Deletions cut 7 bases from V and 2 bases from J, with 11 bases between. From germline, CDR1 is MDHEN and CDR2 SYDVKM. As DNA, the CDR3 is TGTGCCAGCAACTCGGCAGGGCAAGAGACCCAGTACTTC. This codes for CASNSAGQETQYF.

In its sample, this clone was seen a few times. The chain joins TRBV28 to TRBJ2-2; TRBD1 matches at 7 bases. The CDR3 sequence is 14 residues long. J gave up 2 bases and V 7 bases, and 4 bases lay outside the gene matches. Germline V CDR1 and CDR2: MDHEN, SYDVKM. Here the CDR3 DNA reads TGTGCCAGCATTAGGGACAGAAACACCGGGGAGCTGTTTTTT. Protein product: CASIRDRNTGELFF.

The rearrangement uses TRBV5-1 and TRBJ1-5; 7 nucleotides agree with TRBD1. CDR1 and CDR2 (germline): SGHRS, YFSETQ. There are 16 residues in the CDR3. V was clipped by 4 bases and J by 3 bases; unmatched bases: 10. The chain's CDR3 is CASSPGDSLNNQPQHF. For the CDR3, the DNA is TGCGCCAGCAGCCCAGGGGACAGCCTGAACAATCAGCCCCAGCATTTT.

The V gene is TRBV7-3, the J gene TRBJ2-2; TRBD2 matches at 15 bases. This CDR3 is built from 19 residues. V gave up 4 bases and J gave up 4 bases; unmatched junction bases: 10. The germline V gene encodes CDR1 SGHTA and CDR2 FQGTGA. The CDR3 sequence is CASSYDGLAGGTGTGELFF. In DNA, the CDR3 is TGTGCCAGCAGCTACGACGGACTAGCGGGAGGGACGGGCACCGGGGAGCTGTTTTTT. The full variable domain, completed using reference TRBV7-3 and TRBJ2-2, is GAGVSQTPSNKVTEKGKYVELRCDPISGHTALYWYRQSLGQGPEFLIYFQGTGAADDSGLPNDRFFAVRPEGSVSTLKIQRTERGDSAVYLCASSYDGLAGGTGTGELFFGEGSRLTVL.

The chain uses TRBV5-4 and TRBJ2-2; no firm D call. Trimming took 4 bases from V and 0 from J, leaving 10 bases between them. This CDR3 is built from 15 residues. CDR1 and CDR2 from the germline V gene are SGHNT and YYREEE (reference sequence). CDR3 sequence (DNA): TGTGCCAGCAGCCGTGGGCAGGCGAACACCGGGGAGCTGTTTTTT. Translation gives CASSRGQANTGELFF.

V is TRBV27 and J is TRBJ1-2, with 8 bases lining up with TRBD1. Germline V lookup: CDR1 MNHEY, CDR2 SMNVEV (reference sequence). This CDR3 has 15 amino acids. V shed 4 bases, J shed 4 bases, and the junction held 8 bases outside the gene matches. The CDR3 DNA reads TGTGCCAGCAGTTCATTCAGGGGGCGCAGCTATGGCTACACCTTC. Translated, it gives CASSSFRGRSYGYTF.

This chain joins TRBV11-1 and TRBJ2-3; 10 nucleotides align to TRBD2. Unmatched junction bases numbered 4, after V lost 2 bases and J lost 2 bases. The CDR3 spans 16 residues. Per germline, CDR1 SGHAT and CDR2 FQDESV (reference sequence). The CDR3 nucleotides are TGTGCCAGCAGCTTAACACTAGCGGGGTTCACAGATACGCAGTATTTT. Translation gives CASSLTLAGFTDTQYF.

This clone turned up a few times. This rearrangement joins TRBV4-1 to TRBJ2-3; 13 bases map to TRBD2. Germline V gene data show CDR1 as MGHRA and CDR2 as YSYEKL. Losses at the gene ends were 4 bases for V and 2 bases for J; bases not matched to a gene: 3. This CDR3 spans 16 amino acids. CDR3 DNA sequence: TGCGCCAGCAGCCGAGGGACTAGCGGGAACACAGATACGCAGTATTTT. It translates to CASSRGTSGNTDTQYF.

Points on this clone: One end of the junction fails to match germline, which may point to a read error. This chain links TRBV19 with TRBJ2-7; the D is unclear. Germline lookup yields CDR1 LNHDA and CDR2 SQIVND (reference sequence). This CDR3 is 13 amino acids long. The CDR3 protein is CANSIAPSGEQYF. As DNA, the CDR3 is TGTGCCAATAGTATAGCTCCCTCGGGCGAGCAGTACTTC.

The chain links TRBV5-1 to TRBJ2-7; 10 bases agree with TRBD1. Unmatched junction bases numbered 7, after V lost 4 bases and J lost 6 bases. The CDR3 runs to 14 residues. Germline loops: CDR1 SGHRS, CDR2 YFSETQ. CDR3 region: CASSTDRGPFEQYF. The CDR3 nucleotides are TGCGCCAGCAGCACCGACAGGGGGCCTTTCGAGCAGTACTTC.

DNA of the CDR3: TGTGCCAGCAGTGACCGGGACAGGGGGCCCTTCGTCGGCAATGAGCAGTTCTTC. It is translated as CASSDRDRGPFVGNEQFF. V is TRBV25-1 and J is TRBJ2-1, with 12 bases aligning to TRBD1. Germline V lookup: CDR1 MGHDK, CDR2 SYGVNS. With V trimmed by 3 bases and J by 6 bases, 12 bases remained unmatched. The CDR3 is 18 amino acids.

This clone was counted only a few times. CDR3 sequence reads: CASSQYGTGPDEQYF. CDR3 DNA: TGTGCCAGTAGTCAATACGGGACAGGGCCGGACGAGCAGTACTTC. The gene calls are TRBV19 and TRBJ2-7, with 9 bases identical to TRBD1. The CDR3 has 15 amino acids. Looked up from germline, CDR1 is LNHDA and CDR2 is SQIVND (reference sequence). V dropped 5 bases and J dropped 5; count of bases not matched to a gene: 10.

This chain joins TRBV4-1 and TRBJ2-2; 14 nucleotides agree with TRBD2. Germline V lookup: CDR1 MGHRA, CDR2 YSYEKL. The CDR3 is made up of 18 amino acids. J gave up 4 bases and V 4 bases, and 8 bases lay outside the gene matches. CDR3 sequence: CASSRGTSGSPGTGELFF. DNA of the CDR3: TGCGCCAGCAGCCGTGGGACTAGCGGGAGCCCGGGCACCGGGGAGCTGTTTTTT.

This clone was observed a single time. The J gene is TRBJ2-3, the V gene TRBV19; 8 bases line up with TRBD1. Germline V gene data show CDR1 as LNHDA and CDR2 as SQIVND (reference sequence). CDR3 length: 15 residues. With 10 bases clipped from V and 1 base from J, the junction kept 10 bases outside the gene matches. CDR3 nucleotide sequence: TGTGCCACCCGACAGGGGATTGGGGGCACAGATACGCAGTATTTT. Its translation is CATRQGIGGTDTQYF.

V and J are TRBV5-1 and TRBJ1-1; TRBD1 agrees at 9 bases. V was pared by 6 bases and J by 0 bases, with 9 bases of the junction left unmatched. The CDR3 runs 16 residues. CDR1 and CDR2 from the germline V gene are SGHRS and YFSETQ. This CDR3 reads CASMSTGQGLNTEAFF. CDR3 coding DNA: TGCGCCAGCATGTCCACGGGACAGGGACTGAACACTGAAGCTTTCTTT.

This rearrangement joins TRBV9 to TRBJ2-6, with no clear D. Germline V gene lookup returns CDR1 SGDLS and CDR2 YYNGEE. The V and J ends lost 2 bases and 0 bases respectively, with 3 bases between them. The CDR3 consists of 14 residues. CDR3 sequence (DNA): TGTGCCAGCAGCGTTAACTCTGGGGCCAACGTCCTGACTTTC. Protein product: CASSVNSGANVLTF.

In DNA, the CDR3 is TGCGCCAGCAGCCGGGACAGCGAGAATGAAAAACTGTTTTTT. Amino acids: CASSRDSENEKLFF. The J gene is TRBJ1-4, the V gene TRBV5-1, with 7 bases lining up with TRBD1. J gave up 5 bases and V 4 bases, and 5 bases lay outside the gene matches. This CDR3 spans 14 amino acids. CDR1 is SGHRS, CDR2 YFSETQ, per germline.

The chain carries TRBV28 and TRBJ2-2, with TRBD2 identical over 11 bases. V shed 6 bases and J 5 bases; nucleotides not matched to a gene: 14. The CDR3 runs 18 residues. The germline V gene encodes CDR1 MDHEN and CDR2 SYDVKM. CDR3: CASRQGGLAGGDTGELFF. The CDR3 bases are TGTGCCAGCAGACAAGGTGGGCTAGCGGGAGGAGATACCGGGGAGCTGTTTTTT.

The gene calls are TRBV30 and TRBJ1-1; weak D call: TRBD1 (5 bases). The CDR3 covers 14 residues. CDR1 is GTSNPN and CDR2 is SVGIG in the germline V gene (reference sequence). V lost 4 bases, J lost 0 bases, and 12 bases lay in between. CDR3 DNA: TGTGCCTGGACAGCAGGGAGGATGAACACTGAAGCTTTCTTT. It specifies CAWTAGRMNTEAFF.

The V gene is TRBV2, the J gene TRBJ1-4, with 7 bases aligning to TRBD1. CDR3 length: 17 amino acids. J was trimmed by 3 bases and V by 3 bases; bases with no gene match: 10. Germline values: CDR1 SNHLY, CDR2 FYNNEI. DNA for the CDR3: TGTGCCAGCAGTGAGCCACGTAGGGACAGCCCTAATGAAAAACTGTTTTTT. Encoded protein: CASSEPRRDSPNEKLFF.

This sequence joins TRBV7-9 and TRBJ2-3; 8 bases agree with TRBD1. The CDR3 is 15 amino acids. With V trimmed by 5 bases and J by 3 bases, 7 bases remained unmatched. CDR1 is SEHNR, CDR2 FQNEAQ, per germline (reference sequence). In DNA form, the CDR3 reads TGTGCCAGCAGCCCGCGGGGACAGGCTACAGATACGCAGTATTTT. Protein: CASSPRGQATDTQYF.

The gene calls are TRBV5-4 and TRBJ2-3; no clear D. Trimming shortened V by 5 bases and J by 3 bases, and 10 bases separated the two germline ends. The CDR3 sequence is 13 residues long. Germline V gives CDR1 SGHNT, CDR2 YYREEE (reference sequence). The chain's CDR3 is CASSLMLTDTQYF. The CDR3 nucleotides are TGTGCCAGCAGTCTGATGCTAACAGATACGCAGTATTTT.

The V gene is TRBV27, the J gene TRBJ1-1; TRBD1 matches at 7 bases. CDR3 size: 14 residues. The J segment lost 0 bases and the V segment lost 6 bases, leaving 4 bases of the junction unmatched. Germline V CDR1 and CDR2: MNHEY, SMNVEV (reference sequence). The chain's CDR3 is CASSLTGMNTEAFF. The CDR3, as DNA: TGTGCCAGCAGCTTGACAGGGATGAACACTGAAGCTTTCTTT.

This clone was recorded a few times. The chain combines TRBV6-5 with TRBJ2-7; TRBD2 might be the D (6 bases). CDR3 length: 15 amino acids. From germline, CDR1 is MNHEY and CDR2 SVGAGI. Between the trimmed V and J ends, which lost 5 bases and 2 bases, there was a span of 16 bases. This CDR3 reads CASSNVGGNAYEQYF. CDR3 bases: TGTGCCAGCAGTAACGTTGGGGGGAATGCCTACGAGCAGTACTTC.

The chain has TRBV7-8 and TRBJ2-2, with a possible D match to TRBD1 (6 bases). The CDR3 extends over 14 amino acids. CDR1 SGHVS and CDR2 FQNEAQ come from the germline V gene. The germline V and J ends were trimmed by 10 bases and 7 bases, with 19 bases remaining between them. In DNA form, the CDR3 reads TGTGCCATCGCCAGGGGAGAGCTTAACGGGGAGCTGTTTTTT. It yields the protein CAIARGELNGELFF.